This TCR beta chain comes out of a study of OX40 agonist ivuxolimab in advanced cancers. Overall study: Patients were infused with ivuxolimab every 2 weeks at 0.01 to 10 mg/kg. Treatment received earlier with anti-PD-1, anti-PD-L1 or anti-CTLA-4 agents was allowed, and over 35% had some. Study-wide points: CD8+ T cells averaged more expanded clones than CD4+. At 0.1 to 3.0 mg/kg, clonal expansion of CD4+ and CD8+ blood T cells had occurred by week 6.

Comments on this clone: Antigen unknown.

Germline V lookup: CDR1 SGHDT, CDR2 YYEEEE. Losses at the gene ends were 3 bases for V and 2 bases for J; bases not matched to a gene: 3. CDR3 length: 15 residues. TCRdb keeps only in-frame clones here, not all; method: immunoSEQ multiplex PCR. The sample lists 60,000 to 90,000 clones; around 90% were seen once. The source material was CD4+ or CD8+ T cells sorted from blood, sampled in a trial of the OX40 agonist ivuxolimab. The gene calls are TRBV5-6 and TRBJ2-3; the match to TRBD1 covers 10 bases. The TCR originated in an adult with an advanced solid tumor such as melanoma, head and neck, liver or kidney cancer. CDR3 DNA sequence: TGTGCCAGCAGCTGGGACAGGGGACCCACAGATACGCAGTATTTT. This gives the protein CASSWDRGPTDTQYF.